What follows are 5 T cell receptor beta chains derived from one specimen sequenced in a study of beta chain features in type 1 diabetes. Every bit of the isolated RNA underwent reverse transcription, so sequencing read expressed TCRB transcripts. TCRdb's copy holds only in-frame clones and misses some; the assay was immunoSEQ multiplex PCR. The table shows about 320,000 clones, with approximately 15% occurring only once. The sample taken for sequencing was central memory CD4+ T cells from blood. The receptors stem from a man younger than 40 in good health.

This clone was seen only a few times. The chain combines TRBV6-5 with TRBJ2-7; possible D gene TRBD2, 6 bases. From germline, CDR1 is MNHEY and CDR2 SVGAGI. The CDR3 is 15 residues long. Trimming took 0 bases from V and 7 from J, leaving 16 bases between them. In DNA, the CDR3 is TGTGCCAGCAGTTACTCGTCGGGGGTAAGTGGTGAGCAGTACGTC. It specifies CASSYSSGVSGEQYV.

The V and J genes are TRBV7-9 and TRBJ2-7; TRBD1 matches at 9 bases. The CDR3 has 12 amino acids. V shed 6 bases and J 6 bases; nucleotides not matched to a gene: 3. The germline V gene has CDR1 SEHNR and CDR2 FQNEAQ (reference sequence). CDR3 loop: CASSTGGGEQYF. DNA for the CDR3: TGTGCCAGCAGTACAGGGGGCGGCGAGCAGTACTTC.

The V call is TRBV7-8, the J call TRBJ2-7, with 8 positions matching TRBD1. Germline V gives CDR1 SGHVS, CDR2 FQNEAQ. This CDR3 has 12 amino acids. V gave up 4 bases and J gave up 6 bases; unmatched junction bases: 2. The CDR3 DNA follows: TGTGCCAGCAGCTCGCAGGGGGCCGAGCAGTACTTC. This gives the protein CASSSQGAEQYF.

This clone has more than one count but fewer than ten. The rearrangement uses TRBV11-2 and TRBJ1-5; 7 nucleotides match TRBD1. Losses at the gene ends were 4 bases for V and 5 bases for J; bases not matched to a gene: 11. The CDR3 contains 16 residues. CDR1 SGHAT and CDR2 FQNNGV come from the germline V gene. In DNA, the CDR3 is TGTGCCAGCAGCTCAGAGACAGGGCGGGGACATCAGCCCCAGCATTTT. This encodes CASSSETGRGHQPQHF.

The chain links TRBV6-4 to TRBJ2-5; D is undetermined. Per the germline V gene, CDR1 is MRHNA and CDR2 is SNTAGT. V was clipped by 3 bases and J by 1 base, with 21 bases between them. This CDR3 has 18 residues. The CDR3 DNA reads as TGTGCCAGCAGTGATATATCGGTGTGGCGGCTCCTCCAAGAGACCCAGTACTTC. Encoded protein: CASSDISVWRLLQETQYF.